Listed below are T cell receptor beta chains from one sample, sequenced in a study of cytomegalovirus exposure and HLA in healthy donors. Some clones are missing from TCRdb's copy, which holds only in-frame ones; the method was immunoSEQ multiplex PCR. This sample carries 180,000 or so clones, over 60% of them seen once, and the ten largest clones take more than 12%. The sample taken for sequencing was PBMCs. These receptors were obtained from a man in his fifties or sixties in good health and CMV-seropositive. Each CDR3 is given without its conserved first and last residue.

J gene: TRBJ1-3
V gene: TRBV10-3
CDR3 protein: AIREASGNTIY

J gene: TRBJ1-3
V gene: TRBV27
CDR3 protein: ASSLSISGNTIY

J gene: TRBJ1-1
V gene: TRBV29-1
CDR3 protein: SADRGTEAF

J gene: TRBJ1-2
V gene: TRBV7-3
CDR3 protein: ASSFSKQGNYGYT

J gene: TRBJ2-2
V gene: TRBV19
CDR3 protein: ASSMTSGGYTGELF

J gene: TRBJ2-7
V gene: TRBV4-3
CDR3 protein: ASSQDLTTPSYEQY

J gene: TRBJ1-4
V gene: TRBV6-1
CDR3 protein: ASSEGGFNEKLF

J gene: TRBJ1-5
V gene: TRBV18
CDR3 protein: ASSPDSLSNQPQH

J gene: TRBJ2-5
V gene: TRBV6-4
CDR3 protein: ASSPTGQETQY

J gene: TRBJ2-3
V gene: TRBV7-3
CDR3 protein: ASSQAGGTDTQY

J gene: TRBJ2-7
V gene: TRBV5-8
CDR3 protein: ASSLSWGLAYEQY

J gene: TRBJ2-1
V gene: TRBV7-2
CDR3 protein: ASSFRGTYNEQF

J gene: TRBJ2-7
V gene: TRBV7-2
CDR3 protein: ASRPERIASEQY

J gene: TRBJ1-6
V gene: TRBV19
CDR3 protein: ASSGQGGSPLH